This T cell receptor beta chain originates from a study of T cell changes during pregnancy in multiple sclerosis. Deletions cut 6 bases from V and 7 bases from J, with 19 bases between. CDR1 and CDR2 from the germline V gene are SGHAT and FQNNGV. This CDR3 region has 15 residues. The data were produced by immunoSEQ multiplex PCR, yet TCRdb's version contains in-frame clones alone and is incomplete. The sample holds around 43,000 clones, around 91% seen once. The source material was CD4+ T cells from peripheral blood mononuclear cells, sampled before pregnancy. The rearrangement uses TRBV11-2 and TRBJ2-1; D might be TRBD2 (5 bases). This receptor was obtained from a female donor with multiple sclerosis, enrolled in a pregnancy study. CDR3 sequence reads: CASSRSVHPFNEQFF. The CDR3 coding sequence is TGTGCCAGCAGTCGTAGCGTCCATCCTTTTAATGAGCAGTTCTTC.